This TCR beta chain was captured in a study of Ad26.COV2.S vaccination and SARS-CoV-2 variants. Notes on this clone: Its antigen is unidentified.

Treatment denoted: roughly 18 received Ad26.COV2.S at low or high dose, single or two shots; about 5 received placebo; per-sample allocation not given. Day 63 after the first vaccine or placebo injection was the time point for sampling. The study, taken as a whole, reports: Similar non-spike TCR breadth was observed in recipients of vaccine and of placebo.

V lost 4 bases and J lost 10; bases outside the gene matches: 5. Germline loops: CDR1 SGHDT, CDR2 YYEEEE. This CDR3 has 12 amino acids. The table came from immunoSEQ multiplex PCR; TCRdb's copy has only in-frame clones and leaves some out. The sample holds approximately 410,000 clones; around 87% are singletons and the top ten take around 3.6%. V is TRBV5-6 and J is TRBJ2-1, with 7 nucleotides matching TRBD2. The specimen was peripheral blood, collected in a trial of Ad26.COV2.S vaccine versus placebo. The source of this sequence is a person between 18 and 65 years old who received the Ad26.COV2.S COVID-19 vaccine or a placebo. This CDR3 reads CASSQVGGEQFF. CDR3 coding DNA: TGTGCCAGCAGCCAGGTCGGGGGGGAGCAGTTCTTC.